The 28 T cell receptor beta chains below all came from one sample that was sequenced in a study of cytomegalovirus exposure and HLA in healthy donors. The PCR contained 60 Vbeta and 13 Jbeta primers. Sequencing was performed with immunoSEQ multiplex PCR; in TCRdb, only in-frame clones are kept and a portion is missing. This sample yields about 130,000 clones, of which 83% are seen a single time; 20% belongs to the top ten. Input material: PBMCs. The receptors were gathered from a man younger than 30 in good health and CMV-seropositive.

The chain couples TRBV5-6 to TRBJ2-3; possibly TRBD2 for D (6 bases). V lost 2 bases to trimming and J lost 3 bases, with 16 bases between them. CDR1 is SGHDT, CDR2 YYEEEE, per germline. This CDR3 has 16 residues. The CDR3 region has the DNA TGTGCCAGCAGCTTAGTGGTATGGGCGGGAACAGATACGCAGTATTTT. Its protein is CASSLVVWAGTDTQYF.

This clone was found a few times. The rearrangement joins TRBV6-1 to TRBJ2-5; 7 nucleotides match TRBD1. The CDR3 loop spans 14 amino acids. After removal of 6 bases from V and 7 bases from J, the junction contained 11 bases not matched to a gene. Germline loops: CDR1 MNHNS, CDR2 SASEGT. Written as DNA, the CDR3 is TGTGCCAGCAGCCAAGGGGGCGCGTCAGGGACCCAGTACTTC. This encodes CASSQGGASGTQYF.

A word on this clone: Its ends do not fully match the called genes, so a read error is possible. The chain uses TRBV4-1 and TRBJ2-1, with 9 nucleotides matching TRBD1. This CDR3 comprises 16 residues. Germline V lookup: CDR1 MGHRA, CDR2 YSYEKL. Here the CDR3 reads CAGSQERTGAYNEQFF. As DNA, the CDR3 is TGCGCCGGCAGCCAAGAAAGGACAGGGGCCTACAATGAGCAGTTCTTC.

V usage is TRBV7-9 and J usage is TRBJ2-1; D perhaps matches TRBD1 (6 bases). This CDR3 is 16 amino acids long. Trimming took off 5 bases at V and 10 bases at J, with 24 bases between the two ends. Germline V gene lookup returns CDR1 SEHNR and CDR2 FQNEAQ (reference sequence). The CDR3 protein is CASSHPPLQGAQEQFF. The DNA for the CDR3 is TGTGCCAGCAGCCATCCTCCCCTACAGGGAGCCCAAGAGCAGTTCTTC.

This rearrangement joins TRBV5-4 to TRBJ1-1, with TRBD1 identical over 7 bases. The germline CDR1 and CDR2 sequences are SGHNT and YYREEE (reference sequence). Unmatched junction bases numbered 18, after V lost 4 bases and J lost 6 bases. The CDR3 sequence is 17 residues long. CDR3 protein: CASSLAEGGVYSPEAFF. The DNA of the CDR3 is TGTGCCAGCAGCCTGGCGGAAGGGGGCGTTTATTCGCCTGAAGCTTTCTTT.

The count of this clone is one. The rearrangement joins TRBV10-2 to TRBJ2-2, with D perhaps TRBD2 (6 bases). Germline CDR1 reads WSHSY; CDR2 reads SAAADI. Trimming stripped 3 bases from V and 6 bases from J, with 17 bases between. The CDR3 runs to 16 residues. The CDR3 bases are TGCGCCAGCAGTGATCATGTTACTAGCAGCGCCGGGGAGCTGTTTTTT. This sequence encodes CASSDHVTSSAGELFF.

With respect to this clone: Different DNA sequences within this sample yield the same CDR3. The gene calls are TRBV9 and TRBJ2-1, with 10 bases matching TRBD2. J was trimmed by 4 bases and V by 2 bases; bases with no gene match: 3. CDR1 and CDR2 from the germline V gene are SGDLS and YYNGEE. The CDR3 totals 15 residues. CDR3 in amino acids: CASSVSGGSYNEQFF. Written as DNA, the CDR3 is TGTGCCAGCAGCGTTAGCGGGGGGAGTTACAATGAGCAGTTCTTC. The full variable domain, rest sourced from reference TRBV9 and TRBJ2-1, is DSGVTQTPKHLITATGQRVTLRCSPRSGDLSVYWYQQSLDQGLQFLIQYYNGEERAKGNILERFSAQQFPDLHSELNLSSLELGDSALYFCASSVSGGSYNEQFFGPGTRLTVL.

The chain couples TRBV10-3 to TRBJ1-2, with 7 bases lining up with TRBD1. This CDR3 contains 13 residues. Unmatched junction bases numbered 3, after V lost 0 bases and J lost 8 bases. The germline V gene has CDR1 ENHRY and CDR2 SYGVKD. The CDR3, as DNA: TGTGCCATCAGTGAGTCGACAGGGTACGGCTACACCTTC. Protein sequence: CAISESTGYGYTF.

The chain links TRBV19 to TRBJ2-4, with 14 bases lining up with TRBD2. V trimming: 3 bases; J trimming: 3 bases; junction bases outside the gene matches: 10. The CDR3 has 19 residues. The germline V gene encodes CDR1 LNHDA and CDR2 SQIVND (reference sequence). In DNA, the CDR3 is TGTGCCAGTAGTATGACTAGCGGGGGGGCCGCGATAGTCAAAAACATTCAGTACTTC. It specifies CASSMTSGGAAIVKNIQYF.

J is TRBJ1-1 and V is TRBV13; TRBD1 might be the D (6 bases). The ends were cut back, 0 bases at V and 3 bases at J, with 11 bases in the middle. Germline CDR1 and CDR2: PRHDT and FYEKMQ (reference sequence). The CDR3 has 15 amino acids. CDR3 DNA sequence: TGTGCCAGCAGCTTAGGGGGGGCTCGGCACACTGAAGCTTTCTTT. Encoded protein: CASSLGGARHTEAFF.

The chain couples TRBV7-9 to TRBJ2-2; 7 bases are a match to TRBD1. V shed 5 bases, J shed 0 bases, and the junction held 0 bases outside the gene matches. Per the germline V gene, CDR1 is SEHNR and CDR2 is FQNEAQ (reference sequence). CDR3 size: 14 residues. The CDR3 spells CASSGQANTGELFF. CDR3 sequence (DNA): TGTGCCAGCAGCGGACAGGCGAACACCGGGGAGCTGTTTTTT.

The chain combines TRBV7-7 with TRBJ1-4; TRBD1 matches 8 bases. Germline V gene data show CDR1 as SSHAT and CDR2 as FNYEAQ (reference sequence). J was trimmed by 8 bases and V by 4 bases; bases with no gene match: 9. The CDR3 is 15 amino acids. In DNA, the CDR3 is TGTGCCAGCAGCTCCGGGACAGGCGGGAGCGAAAAACTGTTTTTT. Translated, it gives CASSSGTGGSEKLFF.

V gene TRBV4-1 combines with J gene TRBJ2-7; tentative D call: TRBD1 (6 bases). From germline, CDR1 is MGHRA and CDR2 YSYEKL. The CDR3 sequence is 14 residues long. With 4 bases removed from V and 1 base from J, the gap between germline ends came to 11 bases. CDR3 in amino acids: CASSPGQLSYEQYF. The CDR3 region has the DNA TGCGCCAGCAGCCCCGGACAGTTATCCTACGAGCAGTACTTC.

J is TRBJ2-1 and V is TRBV29-1; 10 nucleotides match TRBD2. The CDR3 is 15 amino acids. Unmatched junction bases numbered 8, after V lost 7 bases and J lost 2 bases. CDR1 is SQVTM, CDR2 ANQGSEA, per germline. CDR3 sequence reads: CSGGELAGAYNEQFF. CDR3 bases: TGCAGCGGCGGGGAGCTAGCGGGAGCCTACAATGAGCAGTTCTTC.

The chain carries TRBV29-1 and TRBJ2-3; D is possibly TRBD2 (5 bases). The germline V gene has CDR1 SQVTM and CDR2 ANQGSEA. V was shortened by 0 bases and J by 2 bases, with 15 bases between the two germline ends. The CDR3 loop spans 16 amino acids. This CDR3 is CSVEDLVRRITDTQYF. The CDR3 DNA reads TGCAGCGTTGAAGATCTAGTTCGGAGGATCACAGATACGCAGTATTTT.

The genes are TRBV21-1 and TRBJ1-4. TRBV21-1 is recorded as a pseudogene. The CDR3 sequence is 18 residues long. CDR3: CASSSFEGRISGGEKLFF. The CDR3 nucleotides read TGTGCCAGCAGCTCCTTCGAGGGCAGGATTTCGGGGGGTGAAAAACTGTTTTTT.

J is TRBJ1-4 and V is TRBV19, with D possibly matching TRBD1 (5 bases). The CDR3 runs 11 residues. CDR1 is LNHDA and CDR2 is SQIVND in the germline V gene (reference sequence). V lost 5 bases to trimming and J lost 7 bases, with 5 bases between them. CDR3 amino acids: CASSDSEKLFF. The CDR3, as DNA: TGTGCCAGTAGTGACAGTGAAAAACTGTTTTTT. The full variable domain, its missing parts supplied by reference TRBV19 and TRBJ1-4, is DGGITQSPKYLFRKEGQNVTLSCEQNLNHDAMYWYRQDPGQGLRLIYYSQIVNDFQKGDIAEGYSVSREKKESFPLTVTSAQKNPTAFYLCASSDSEKLFFGSGTQLSVL.

This sequence joins TRBV6-1 and TRBJ1-1, with D tentatively TRBD1 (6 bases). CDR3 length: 12 amino acids. With 6 bases removed from V and 7 bases from J, the gap between germline ends came to 12 bases. The germline CDR1 and CDR2 sequences are MNHNS and SASEGT. Here the CDR3 reads CASSDPGVEAFF. As DNA, the CDR3 is TGTGCCAGCAGCGACCCAGGGGTTGAAGCTTTCTTT.

V and J are TRBV5-1 and TRBJ1-2; D is perhaps TRBD1 (6 bases). V dropped 4 bases and J dropped 0 bases, with 16 bases sitting between them. CDR3 length: 16 amino acids. CDR1 is SGHRS, CDR2 YFSETQ, per germline. The CDR3 DNA sequence: TGCGCCAGCAGCCTGAGGACAGTAGCAACTAACTATGGCTACACCTTC. Translating gives CASSLRTVATNYGYTF.

In its sample, this clone was seen a few times. The rearrangement joins TRBV10-1 to TRBJ2-7; TRBD1 matches at 7 bases. Germline V CDR1 and CDR2: WNHNN, SYGVQD (reference sequence). The J segment lost 4 bases and the V segment lost 3 bases, leaving 6 bases of the junction unmatched. CDR3 length: 14 amino acids. In nucleotides, the CDR3 is TGCGCCAGCAGTGATTCCGGGACAGCATACGAGCAGTACTTC. It translates to CASSDSGTAYEQYF.

The chain employs TRBV20-1 and TRBJ1-1; D call uncertain. The germline V gene has CDR1 DFQATT and CDR2 SNEGSKA (reference sequence). V was cut by 7 bases and J by 2 bases, with 5 bases left in between. This CDR3 region has 10 residues. CDR3 sequence: CSVPNTEAFF. The CDR3 nucleotides read TGCAGTGTCCCAAACACTGAAGCTTTCTTT.

The chain is built from TRBV5-8 and TRBJ1-3; D is unclear. V gave up 1 base and J gave up 0 bases, with 5 bases separating them. In germline, CDR1 is SGHTS, CDR2 YDEGEE. The length of the CDR3 is 14 residues. Here the CDR3 DNA reads TGTGCCAGCAGCTTGCGGTACTCTGGAAACACCATATATTTT. Its protein is CASSLRYSGNTIYF.

This chain connects TRBV21-1 to TRBJ1-5; TRBD1, the table's D call, was not compared with the DNA. TRBV21-1 corresponds to a pseudogene. The CDR3 length is 13 residues. CDR3 sequence: CASMGAGNQPQHF. The CDR3 coding sequence is TGTGCCAGCATGGGGGCTGGCAATCAGCCCCAGCATTTT.

A few counts support this clone. CDR3 sequence reads: CARSLLRVGEQYF. CDR3 in DNA: TGTGCCAGAAGCCTACTCAGGGTGGGTGAGCAGTACTTC. The chain is built from TRBV5-3 and TRBJ2-7; possibly TRBD1 for D (5 bases). TRBV5-3 qualifies as an ORF whose function is uncertain. The ends were cut back, 4 bases at V and 7 bases at J, with 15 bases in the middle. CDR3 length equals 13 residues.

This chain uses TRBV4-1 with TRBJ2-1, with D perhaps matching TRBD1 (5 bases). The CDR3 length is 15 residues. Between the trimmed V and J ends, which lost 0 bases and 6 bases, there was a span of 12 bases. In germline, CDR1 is MGHRA, CDR2 YSYEKL. CDR3 DNA sequence: TGCGCCAGCAGCCAAGAGGCAGGGTCCCCCAATGAGCAGTTCTTC. Protein product: CASSQEAGSPNEQFF.

J is TRBJ2-6 and V is TRBV19; 8 bases are shared with TRBD1. Germline CDR1 reads LNHDA; CDR2 reads SQIVND (reference sequence). The CDR3 loop spans 17 amino acids. J was trimmed by 4 bases and V by 5 bases; bases with no gene match: 10. For the CDR3, the DNA is TGTGCCAGTAGTGGGCCGGGGACAGGCACAGGGGCCAACGTCCTGACTTTC. This codes for CASSGPGTGTGANVLTF.

The V call is TRBV4-1, the J call TRBJ2-7; a weak D match, TRBD1 (6 bases). Germline lookup yields CDR1 MGHRA and CDR2 YSYEKL. The length of the CDR3 is 15 residues. Trimming took off 0 bases at V and 2 bases at J, with 11 bases between the two ends. The CDR3 nucleotides are TGCGCCAGCAGCCAAGAAGAGGGACAACCCTACGAGCAGTACTTC. This gives the protein CASSQEEGQPYEQYF.

V gene TRBV5-6 combines with J gene TRBJ1-1; no reliable D call. V lost 4 bases and J 4 bases, leaving 11 bases between the germline ends. CDR3 size: 13 residues. The V gene's germline CDR1 is SGHDT and CDR2 YYEEEE. In DNA, the CDR3 is TGTGCCAGCAGCCCGACGGGGTCCACTGAAGCTTTCTTT. Protein sequence: CASSPTGSTEAFF.